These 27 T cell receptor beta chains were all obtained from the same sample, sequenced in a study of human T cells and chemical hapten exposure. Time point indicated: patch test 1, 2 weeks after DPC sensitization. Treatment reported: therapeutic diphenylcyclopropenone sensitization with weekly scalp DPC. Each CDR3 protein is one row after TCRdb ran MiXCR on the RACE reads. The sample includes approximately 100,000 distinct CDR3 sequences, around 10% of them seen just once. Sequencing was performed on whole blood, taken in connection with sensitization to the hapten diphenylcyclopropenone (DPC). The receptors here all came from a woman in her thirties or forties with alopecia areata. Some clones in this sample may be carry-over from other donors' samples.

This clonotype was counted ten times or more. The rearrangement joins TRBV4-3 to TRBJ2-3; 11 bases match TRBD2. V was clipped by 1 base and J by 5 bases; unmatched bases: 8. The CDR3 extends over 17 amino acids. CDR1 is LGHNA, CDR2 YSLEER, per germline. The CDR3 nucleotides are TGCGCCAGCAGCCAAGTAATACTAGCGGGGGCAGGAGATACGCAGTATTTT. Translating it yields CASSQVILAGAGDTQYF.

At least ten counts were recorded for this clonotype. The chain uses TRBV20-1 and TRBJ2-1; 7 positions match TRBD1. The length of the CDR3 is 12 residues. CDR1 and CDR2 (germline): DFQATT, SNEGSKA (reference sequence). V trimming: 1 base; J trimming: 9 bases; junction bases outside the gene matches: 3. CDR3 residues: CSARGQGGEQFF. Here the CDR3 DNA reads TGCAGTGCTAGAGGACAGGGCGGTGAGCAGTTCTTC.

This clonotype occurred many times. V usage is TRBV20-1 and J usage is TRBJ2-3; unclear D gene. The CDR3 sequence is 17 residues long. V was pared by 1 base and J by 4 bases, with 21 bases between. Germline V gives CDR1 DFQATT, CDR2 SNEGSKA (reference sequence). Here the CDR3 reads CSARASFYRGNADTQYF. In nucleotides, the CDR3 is TGCAGTGCTAGAGCAAGTTTTTATCGTGGGAACGCAGATACGCAGTATTTT.

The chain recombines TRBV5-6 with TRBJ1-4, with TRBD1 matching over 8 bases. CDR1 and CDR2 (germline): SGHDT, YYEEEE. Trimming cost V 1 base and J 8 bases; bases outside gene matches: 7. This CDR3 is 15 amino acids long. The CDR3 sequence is CASSLHGQGEEKLFF. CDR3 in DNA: TGTGCCAGCAGCTTGCATGGACAGGGTGAAGAAAAACTGTTTTTT.

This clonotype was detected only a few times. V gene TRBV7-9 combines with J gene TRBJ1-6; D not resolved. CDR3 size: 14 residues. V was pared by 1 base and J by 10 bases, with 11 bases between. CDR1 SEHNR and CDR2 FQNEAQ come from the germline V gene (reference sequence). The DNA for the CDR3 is TGTGCCAGCAGCTTAGTGGGGTCGGGATCACCCCTCCACTTT. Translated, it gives CASSLVGSGSPLHF.

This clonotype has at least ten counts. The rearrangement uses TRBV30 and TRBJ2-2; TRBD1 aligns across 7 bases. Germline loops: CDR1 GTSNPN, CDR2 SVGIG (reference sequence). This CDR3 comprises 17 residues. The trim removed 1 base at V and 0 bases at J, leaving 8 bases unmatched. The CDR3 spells CAWSAYRGIPNTGELFF. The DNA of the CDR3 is TGTGCCTGGAGTGCATACAGGGGAATCCCGAACACCGGGGAGCTGTTTTTT.

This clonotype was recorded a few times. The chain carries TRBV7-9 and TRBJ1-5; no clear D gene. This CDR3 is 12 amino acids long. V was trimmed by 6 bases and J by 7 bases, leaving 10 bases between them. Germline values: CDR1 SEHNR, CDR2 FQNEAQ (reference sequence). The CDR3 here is CASSSSGQPQHF. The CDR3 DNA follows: TGTGCCAGCAGTTCCTCTGGGCAGCCCCAGCATTTT. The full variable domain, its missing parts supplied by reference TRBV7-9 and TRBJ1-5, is DTGVSQNPRHKITKRGQNVTFRCDPISEHNRLYWYRQTLGQGPEFLTYFQNEAQLEKSRLLSDRFSAERPKGSFSTLEIQRTEQGDSAMYLCASSSSGQPQHFGDGTRLSIL.

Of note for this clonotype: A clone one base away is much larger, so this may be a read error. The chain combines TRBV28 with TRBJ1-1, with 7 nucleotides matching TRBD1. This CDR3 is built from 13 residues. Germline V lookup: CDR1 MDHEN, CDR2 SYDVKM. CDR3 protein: CANSEGQPLQAFF. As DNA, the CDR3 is TGTGCCAACAGTGAGGGACAGCCCCTCCAAGCTTTCTTT.

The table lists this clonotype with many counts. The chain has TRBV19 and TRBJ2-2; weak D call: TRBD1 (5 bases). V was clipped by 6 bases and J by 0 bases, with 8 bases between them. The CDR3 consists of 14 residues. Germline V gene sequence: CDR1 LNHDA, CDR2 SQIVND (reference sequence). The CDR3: CASSRVANTGELFF. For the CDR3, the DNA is TGTGCCAGTAGCAGGGTTGCGAACACCGGGGAGCTGTTTTTT.

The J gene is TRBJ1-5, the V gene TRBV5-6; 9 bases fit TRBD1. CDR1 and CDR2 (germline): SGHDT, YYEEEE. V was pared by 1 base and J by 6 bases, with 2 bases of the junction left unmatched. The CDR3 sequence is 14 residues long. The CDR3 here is CASSLRDRAQPQHF. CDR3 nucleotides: TGTGCCAGCAGCTTGAGGGACAGGGCTCAGCCCCAGCATTTT.

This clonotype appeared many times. In DNA, the CDR3 is TGTGCCTGGAACACAGGGACCGGGGAGCTGTTTTTT. Translation gives CAWNTGTGELFF. The chain links TRBV30 to TRBJ2-2; D perhaps matches TRBD1 (6 bases). The CDR3 totals 12 residues. Germline lookup yields CDR1 GTSNPN and CDR2 SVGIG (reference sequence). The V gene lost 4 bases and the J gene lost 5 bases, with 8 bases spanning the gap.

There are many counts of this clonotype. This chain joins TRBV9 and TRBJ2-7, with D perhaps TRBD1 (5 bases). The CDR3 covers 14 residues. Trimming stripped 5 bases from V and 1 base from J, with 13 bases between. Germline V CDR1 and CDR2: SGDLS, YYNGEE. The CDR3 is CASSHGQTSYEQYF. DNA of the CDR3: TGTGCCAGCAGTCACGGACAAACGTCCTACGAGCAGTACTTC.

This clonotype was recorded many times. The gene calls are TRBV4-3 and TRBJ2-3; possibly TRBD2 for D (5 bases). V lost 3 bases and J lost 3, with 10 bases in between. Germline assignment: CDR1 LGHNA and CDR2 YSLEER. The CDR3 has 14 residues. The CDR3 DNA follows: TGCGCCAGCAGCCAGGCGGGTGCAACAGATACGCAGTATTTT. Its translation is CASSQAGATDTQYF.

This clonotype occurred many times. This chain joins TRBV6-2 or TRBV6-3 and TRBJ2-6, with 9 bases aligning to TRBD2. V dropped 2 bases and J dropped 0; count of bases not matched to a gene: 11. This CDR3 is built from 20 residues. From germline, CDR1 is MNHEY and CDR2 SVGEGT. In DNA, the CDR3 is TGTGCCAGCAGTTACCCGACCCTTAGCGGGAGATCCTCTGGGGCCAACGTCCTGACTTTC. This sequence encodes CASSYPTLSGRSSGANVLTF.

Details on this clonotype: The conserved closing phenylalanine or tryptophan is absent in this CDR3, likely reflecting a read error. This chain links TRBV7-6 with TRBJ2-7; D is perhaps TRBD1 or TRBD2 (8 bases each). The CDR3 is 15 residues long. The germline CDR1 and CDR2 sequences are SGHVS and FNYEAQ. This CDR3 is CASSLAGRGPYEQYS. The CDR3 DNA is TGTGCCAGCAGCCTAGCGGGCAGGGGGCCCTACGAGCAGTACTCC.

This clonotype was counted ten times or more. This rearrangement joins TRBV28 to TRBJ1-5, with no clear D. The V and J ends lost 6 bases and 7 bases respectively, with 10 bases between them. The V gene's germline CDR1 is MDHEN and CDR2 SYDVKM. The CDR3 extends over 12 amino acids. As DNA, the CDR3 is TGTGCCAGCAGGGCGTTGGGGCAGCCCCAGCATTTT. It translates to CASRALGQPQHF.

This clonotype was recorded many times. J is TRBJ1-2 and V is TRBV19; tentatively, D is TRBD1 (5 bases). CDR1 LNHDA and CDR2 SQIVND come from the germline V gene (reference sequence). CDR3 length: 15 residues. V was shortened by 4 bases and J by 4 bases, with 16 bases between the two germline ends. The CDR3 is CASSTGHPRGYGYTF. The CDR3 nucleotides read TGTGCCAGTAGTACAGGACACCCGCGGGGCTATGGCTACACCTTC.

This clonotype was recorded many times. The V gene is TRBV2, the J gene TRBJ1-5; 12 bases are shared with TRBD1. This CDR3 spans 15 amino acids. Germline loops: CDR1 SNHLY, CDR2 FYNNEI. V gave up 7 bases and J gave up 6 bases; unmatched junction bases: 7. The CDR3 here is CASTRGTGGGQPQHF. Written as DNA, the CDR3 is TGTGCCAGCACCAGGGGGACAGGGGGCGGTCAGCCCCAGCATTTT. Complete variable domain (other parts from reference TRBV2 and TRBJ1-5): EPEVTQTPSHQVTQMGQEVILRCVPISNHLYFYWYRQILGQKVEFLVSFYNNEISEKSEIFDDQFSVERPDGSNFTLKIRSTKLEDSAMYFCASTRGTGGGQPQHFGDGTRLSIL.

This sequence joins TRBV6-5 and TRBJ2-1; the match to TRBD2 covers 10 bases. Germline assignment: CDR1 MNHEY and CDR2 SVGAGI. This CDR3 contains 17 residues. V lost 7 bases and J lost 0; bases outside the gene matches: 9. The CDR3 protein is CASKTGTSVFSYNEQFF. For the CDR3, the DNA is TGTGCCAGCAAAACCGGGACTAGCGTATTCTCCTACAATGAGCAGTTCTTC.

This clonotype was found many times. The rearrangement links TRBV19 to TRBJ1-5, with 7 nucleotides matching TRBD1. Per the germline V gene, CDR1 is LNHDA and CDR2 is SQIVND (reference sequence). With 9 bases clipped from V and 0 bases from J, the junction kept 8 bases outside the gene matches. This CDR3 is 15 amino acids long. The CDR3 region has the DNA TGTGCCAGCTCCCACGGGACAGATAGCAATCAGCCCCAGCATTTT. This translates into CASSHGTDSNQPQHF.

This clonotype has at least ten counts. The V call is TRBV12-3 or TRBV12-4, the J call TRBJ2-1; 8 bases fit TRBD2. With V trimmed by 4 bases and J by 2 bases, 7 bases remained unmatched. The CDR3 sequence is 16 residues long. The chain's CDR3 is CASSSPSGGTYNEQFF. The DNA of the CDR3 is TGTGCCAGCAGTTCCCCAAGCGGGGGAACCTACAATGAGCAGTTCTTC.

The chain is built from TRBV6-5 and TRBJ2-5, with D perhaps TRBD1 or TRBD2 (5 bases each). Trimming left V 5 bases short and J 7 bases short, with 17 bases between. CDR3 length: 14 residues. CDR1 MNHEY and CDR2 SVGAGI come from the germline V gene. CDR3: CASSAPGPGSTQYF. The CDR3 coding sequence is TGTGCCAGCAGTGCACCGGGACCTGGTTCGACCCAGTACTTC.

CDR3 nucleotide sequence: TGTGCCAGCAGCAACTCGGGAGCTTCCGATACGCAGTATTTT. It codes for CASSNSGASDTQYF. The V gene is TRBV9, the J gene TRBJ2-3, with D perhaps matching TRBD2 (6 bases). V was pared by 4 bases and J by 6 bases, with 15 bases between. This CDR3 has 14 residues. The germline gives CDR1 SGDLS, CDR2 YYNGEE.

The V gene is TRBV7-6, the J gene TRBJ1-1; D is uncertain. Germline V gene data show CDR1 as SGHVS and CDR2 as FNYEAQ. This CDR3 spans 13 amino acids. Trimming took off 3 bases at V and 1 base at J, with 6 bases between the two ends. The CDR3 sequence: CASSFNPNTEAFF. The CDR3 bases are TGTGCCAGCAGCTTTAACCCGAACACTGAAGCTTTCTTT.

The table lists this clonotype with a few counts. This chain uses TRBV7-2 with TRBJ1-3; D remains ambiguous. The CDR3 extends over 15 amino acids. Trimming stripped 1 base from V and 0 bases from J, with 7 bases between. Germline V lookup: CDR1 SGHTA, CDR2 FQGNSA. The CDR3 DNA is TGTGCCAGCAGCTTAGACAGATACTCTGGAAACACCATATATTTT. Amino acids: CASSLDRYSGNTIYF.

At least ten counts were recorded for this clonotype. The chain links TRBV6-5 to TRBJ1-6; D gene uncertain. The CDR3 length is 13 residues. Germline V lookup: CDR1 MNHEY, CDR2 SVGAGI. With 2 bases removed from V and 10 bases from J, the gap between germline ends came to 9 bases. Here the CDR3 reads CASSYGPTSPLHF. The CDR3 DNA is TGTGCCAGCAGTTACGGACCTACCTCACCCCTCCACTTT.

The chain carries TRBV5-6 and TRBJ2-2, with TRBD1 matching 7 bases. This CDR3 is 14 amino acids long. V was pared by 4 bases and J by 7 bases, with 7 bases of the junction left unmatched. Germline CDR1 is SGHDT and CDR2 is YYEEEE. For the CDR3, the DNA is TGTGCCAGCAGCACCGACAGGGTGGACGGGGAGCTGTTTTTT. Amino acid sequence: CASSTDRVDGELFF.